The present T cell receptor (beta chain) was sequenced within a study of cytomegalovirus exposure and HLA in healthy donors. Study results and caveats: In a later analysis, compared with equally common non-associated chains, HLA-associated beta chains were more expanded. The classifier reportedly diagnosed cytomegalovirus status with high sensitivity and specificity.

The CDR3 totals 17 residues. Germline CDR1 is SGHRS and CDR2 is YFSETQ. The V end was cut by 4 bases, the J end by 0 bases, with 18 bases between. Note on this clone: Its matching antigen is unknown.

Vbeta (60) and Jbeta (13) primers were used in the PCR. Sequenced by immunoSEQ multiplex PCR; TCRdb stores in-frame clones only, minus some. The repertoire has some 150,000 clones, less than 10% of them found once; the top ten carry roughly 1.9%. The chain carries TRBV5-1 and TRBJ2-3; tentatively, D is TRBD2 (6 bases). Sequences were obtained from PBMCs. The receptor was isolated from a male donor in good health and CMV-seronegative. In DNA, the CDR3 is TGCGCCAGCAGCGACTCTCCAACTAGCACTAGCACAGATACGCAGTATTTT. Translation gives CASSDSPTSTSTDTQYF.